These 22 T cell receptor beta chains originate from one sample sequenced in a study of CD8 T cells in Susac syndrome. When the RNA was reverse transcribed, random hexamers were used with an input of roughly 0.45 to 1 ug. TCRdb ran MiXCR on the immunoSEQ multiplex PCR reads and lists one entry per CDR3 protein. The sample has some 210,000 distinct CDR3 sequences, approximately 94% seen once; the top ten hold roughly 0.14%. Specimen: CD4+ T cells from PBMCs. The receptors derive from a human donor with Susac syndrome.

This chain uses TRBV28 with TRBJ2-2; maybe TRBD2 (5 bases). Deletions cut 6 bases from V and 4 bases from J, with 12 bases between. Germline-derived CDR1 and CDR2 are MDHEN and SYDVKM. The CDR3 spans 14 residues. Here the CDR3 reads CASSLREGTGELFF. The CDR3 coding sequence is TGTGCCAGCAGCCTCCGAGAGGGCACCGGGGAGCTGTTTTTT.

This chain joins TRBV20-1 and TRBJ1-5, with TRBD1 as a possible D gene (6 bases). Trimming left V 1 base short and J 4 bases short, with 14 bases between. CDR3 length equals 15 residues. Germline V gene lookup returns CDR1 DFQATT and CDR2 SNEGSKA (reference sequence). The CDR3 sequence is CSARGGTRGNQPQHF. For the CDR3, the DNA is TGCAGTGCTAGAGGGGGGACAAGGGGAAATCAGCCCCAGCATTTT.

With respect to this clonotype: Mismatch with germline at one junction end may stem from a read error. The chain couples TRBV7-7 to TRBJ2-1, with a weak D call TRBD2 (6 bases). The CDR3 contains 15 residues. Per the germline V gene, CDR1 is SSHAT and CDR2 is FNYEAQ (reference sequence). The CDR3 sequence is CASSLAREAYNEQFF. In nucleotides, the CDR3 is TGTGCTAGCAGCTTAGCCAGGGAGGCCTACAATGAGCAGTTCTTC.

This chain uses TRBV19 with TRBJ1-1; D uncertain. CDR3 length: 12 amino acids. Trimming took 6 bases from V and 1 from J, leaving 6 bases between them. Looked up from germline, CDR1 is LNHDA and CDR2 is SQIVND (reference sequence). CDR3 in DNA: TGTGCCAGTAGGATAAGGAACACTGAAGCTTTCTTT. Protein: CASRIRNTEAFF.

The CDR3 sequence is CASSGGAQELGYTF. CDR3 in DNA: TGCGCCAGCAGTGGGGGCGCCCAGGAACTTGGCTACACCTTC. The chain joins TRBV5-1 to TRBJ1-2; D perhaps matches TRBD1 (6 bases). CDR3 length: 14 residues. CDR1 is SGHRS, CDR2 YFSETQ, per germline. V was clipped by 5 bases and J by 7 bases, with 18 bases between them.

The chain couples TRBV20-1 to TRBJ2-5, with 7 bases identical to TRBD1. Unmatched junction bases numbered 13, after V lost 4 bases and J lost 5 bases. Per the germline V gene, CDR1 is DFQATT and CDR2 is SNEGSKA (reference sequence). There are 15 residues in the CDR3. Written as DNA, the CDR3 is TGCAGTGCTAATTTACAGGGGTTTGGGCGGGAGACCCAGTACTTC. Translation gives CSANLQGFGRETQYF.

The chain uses TRBV20-1 and TRBJ2-7, with a weak D call TRBD1 (6 bases). The germline V gene encodes CDR1 DFQATT and CDR2 SNEGSKA (reference sequence). Deletions cut 1 base from V and 2 bases from J, with 18 bases between. The CDR3 contains 16 residues. This CDR3 reads CSARGGTGQIAYEQYF. CDR3 bases: TGCAGTGCTAGAGGCGGCACGGGACAAATAGCCTACGAGCAGTACTTC.

This chain uses TRBV11-2 with TRBJ2-7; D is unresolved. Trimming stripped 5 bases from V and 0 bases from J, with 11 bases between. Germline values: CDR1 SGHAT, CDR2 FQNNGV. The CDR3 runs 14 residues. The DNA for the CDR3 is TGTGCCAGCAGCCAGTCGGCTGACTCCTACGAGCAGTACTTC. Encoded protein: CASSQSADSYEQYF.

The chain recombines TRBV5-4 with TRBJ2-6; D remains unclear. The CDR3 contains 15 residues. Germline lookup yields CDR1 SGHNT and CDR2 YYREEE (reference sequence). V gave up 0 bases and J gave up 4 bases, with 8 bases separating them. The chain's CDR3 is CASSLVGSGANVLTF. For the CDR3, the DNA is TGTGCCAGCAGCTTGGTAGGGTCAGGGGCCAACGTCCTGACTTTC.

V gene TRBV7-9 combines with J gene TRBJ1-2; D ambiguous. V shed 3 bases and J shed 9 bases, with 17 bases lying between them. The CDR3 runs to 14 residues. Germline lookup yields CDR1 SEHNR and CDR2 FQNEAQ (reference sequence). CDR3 residues: CASSLMDGLNSYTF. The CDR3 coding sequence is TGTGCCAGCAGCTTGATGGACGGTCTAAATAGCTACACCTTC.

The rearrangement joins TRBV18 to TRBJ1-3; 8 bases are shared with TRBD1. After removal of 3 bases from V and 2 bases from J, the junction contained 3 bases not matched to a gene. Germline V gives CDR1 KGHSH, CDR2 LQKENI. This CDR3 is built from 15 residues. The CDR3 spells CASSPLGQAGNTIYF. CDR3 nucleotides: TGTGCCAGCTCACCTCTGGGACAGGCTGGAAACACCATATATTTT.

The rearrangement joins TRBV24-1 to TRBJ2-5; D possibly matches TRBD1 or TRBD2 (6 bases each). Germline CDR1 and CDR2: KGHDR and SFDVKD. The V end was cut by 5 bases, the J end by 2 bases, with 14 bases between. The CDR3 is 15 amino acids. The CDR3 DNA sequence: TGTGCCACCAGTGGCCGTGGGGGGCGACAAGAGACCCAGTACTTC. It yields the protein CATSGRGGRQETQYF.

V usage is TRBV7-2 and J usage is TRBJ2-5, with D unresolved. Trimming shortened V by 1 base and J by 7 bases, and 4 bases separated the two germline ends. Germline V CDR1 and CDR2: SGHTA, FQGNSA. This CDR3 region has 11 residues. This chain's CDR3 is CASSLEWTQYF. The CDR3 DNA sequence: TGTGCCAGCAGCTTAGAATGGACCCAGTACTTC.

The chain recombines TRBV6-5 with TRBJ1-5; 7 bases align to TRBD1. After removal of 6 bases from V and 6 bases from J, the junction contained 8 bases not matched to a gene. The CDR3 sequence is 14 residues long. CDR1 MNHEY and CDR2 SVGAGI come from the germline V gene. CDR3 amino acids: CASSPQGWGQPQHF. The CDR3 nucleotides read TGTGCCAGCAGCCCACAGGGGTGGGGTCAGCCCCAGCATTTT.

This clonotype was detected only a few times. V usage is TRBV7-3 and J usage is TRBJ2-1; 7 bases map to TRBD1. Germline V gives CDR1 SGHTA, CDR2 FQGTGA. With 4 bases clipped from V and 14 bases from J, the junction kept 11 bases outside the gene matches. The CDR3 is 13 amino acids. DNA for the CDR3: TGTGCCAGCAGCTCCGGACCACAGGGGAACAAGTTCTTC. Protein: CASSSGPQGNKFF.

This clonotype was detected once. The CDR3 loop is CASRGTWVRGGQETQYF. The CDR3 DNA reads TGTGCCAGCAGGGGCACGTGGGTGAGGGGAGGCCAAGAGACCCAGTACTTC. V gene TRBV27 combines with J gene TRBJ2-5, with D tentatively TRBD2 (6 bases). CDR1 is MNHEY, CDR2 SMNVEV, per germline (reference sequence). This CDR3 is 17 amino acids long. The germline V and J ends were trimmed by 6 bases and 1 base, with 21 bases remaining between them.

The J gene is TRBJ2-3, the V gene TRBV7-2; 9 bases agree with TRBD2. CDR1 is SGHTA and CDR2 is FQGNSA in the germline V gene. The CDR3 extends over 14 amino acids. The junction had 4 bases not matched to a gene; V was cut back by 5 bases and J by 4 bases. CDR3: CASSRGGASDTQYF. CDR3 nucleotides: TGTGCCAGCAGCCGCGGGGGGGCCTCAGATACGCAGTATTTT.

This chain uses TRBV13 with TRBJ2-5; D gene unclear. Germline V gene sequence: CDR1 PRHDT, CDR2 FYEKMQ (reference sequence). The CDR3 spans 16 residues. The V end lost 4 bases, the J end lost 9 bases, and 24 bases lay between the germline ends. The CDR3 DNA reads as TGTGCCAGCAGCTCCGGAGCCGGATCTCGAAAAATAGCCCAGTACTTC. Its translation is CASSSGAGSRKIAQYF.

The J gene is TRBJ1-5, the V gene TRBV7-8; D ambiguous. Deletions cut 2 bases from V and 5 bases from J, with 13 bases between. Germline values: CDR1 SGHVS, CDR2 FQNEAQ. The CDR3 runs 15 residues. CDR3 region: CASSLIGRLDQPQHF. The CDR3 DNA reads as TGTGCCAGCAGCTTAATAGGTCGGTTAGATCAGCCCCAGCATTTT.

This rearrangement joins TRBV6-2 or TRBV6-3 to TRBJ1-1, with D perhaps matching TRBD1 (6 bases). Between the trimmed V and J ends, which lost 4 bases and 5 bases, there was a span of 20 bases. The CDR3 has 16 amino acids. CDR1 is MNHEY, CDR2 SVGEGT, per germline. The CDR3 DNA sequence: TGTGCCAGCAGTTTGTCTACAGGGAAGTCGAGAACTGAAGCTTTCTTT. Translated, it gives CASSLSTGKSRTEAFF.

V is TRBV5-4 and J is TRBJ1-5; 9 bases fit TRBD1. The V gene's germline CDR1 is SGHNT and CDR2 YYREEE (reference sequence). V trimming: 4 bases; J trimming: 4 bases; junction bases outside the gene matches: 6. The CDR3 runs to 15 residues. The CDR3 loop reads CASSLGTGRNQPQHF. The CDR3 DNA follows: TGTGCCAGCAGCCTCGGGACAGGGAGAAATCAGCCCCAGCATTTT.

This chain links TRBV6-1 with TRBJ2-3; the D gene is possibly TRBD2 (5 bases). The CDR3 covers 12 residues. Trimming cost V 7 bases and J 6 bases, with 11 bases left between them. The germline V gene has CDR1 MNHNS and CDR2 SASEGT. The CDR3: CASTVLGDTQYF. In DNA form, the CDR3 reads TGTGCCAGCACCGTACTAGGGGATACGCAGTATTTT.